The 8 T cell receptor beta chains below come from one sample, sequenced in a study of blood T cell repertoires in COVID-19 (dated by TCRdb to the early 2020s). The receptor library was made with the immunoSEQ multiplex PCR assay. TCRdb mirrors the immuneACCESS table, restricted to in-frame sequences. Some clones are absent from its copies; in checked studies, under half trace to an unresolved V gene, and the reason for the others is unknown. The sample table contains some 160,000 clones; only one count was recorded for roughly nine tenths of them. The ten largest make up 2.5% to 3.5% of the sample. Input material: peripheral blood. The receptors were sampled from a woman aged 55-70 years with active COVID-19.

The gene calls are TRBV11-2 and TRBJ2-7, with 11 bases aligning to TRBD2. The germline V gene has CDR1 SGHAT and CDR2 FQNNGV. The V and J ends lost 2 bases and 7 bases, in that order; junction bases with no gene match: 7. CDR3 length: 15 amino acids. CDR3 sequence (DNA): TGTGCCAGCAGCTTAAAACTAGCGGGAGCTGGGGAGCAGTACTTC. Its translation: CASSLKLAGAGEQYF.

This clone has only one observation. This sequence joins TRBV5-4 and TRBJ2-5; a possible D gene is TRBD2 (5 bases). The CDR3 contains 16 residues. Trimming stripped 2 bases from V and 3 bases from J, with 17 bases between. Germline V gene data show CDR1 as SGHNT and CDR2 as YYREEE (reference sequence). As DNA, the CDR3 is TGTGCCAGCAGCTTCCCGGGCGAGCGGATAAAAGAGACCCAGTACTTC. This encodes CASSFPGERIKETQYF.

V is TRBV28 and J is TRBJ2-4; a weak D match, TRBD2 (5 bases). This CDR3 is built from 12 residues. Germline loops: CDR1 MDHEN, CDR2 SYDVKM. The germline V and J ends were trimmed by 6 bases and 7 bases, with 10 bases remaining between them. The DNA of the CDR3 is TGTGCCAGCAGGCTCCCGGGGAACATTCAGTACTTC. Protein: CASRLPGNIQYF.

This chain joins TRBV2 and TRBJ2-7; tentatively, D is TRBD2 (5 bases). Germline lookup yields CDR1 SNHLY and CDR2 FYNNEI. Trimming took 0 bases from V and 1 from J, leaving 10 bases between them. This CDR3 has 15 amino acids. The CDR3 DNA reads TGTGCCAGCAGTGAAGCCAGCAGAGGGTCCTACGAGCAGTACTTC. Protein sequence: CASSEASRGSYEQYF.

The J gene is TRBJ1-6, the V gene TRBV7-9; D is possibly TRBD1 (5 bases). Germline loops: CDR1 SEHNR, CDR2 FQNEAQ (reference sequence). Deletions cut 4 bases from V and 7 bases from J, with 5 bases between. This CDR3 contains 12 residues. The CDR3: CASSSGNSPLHF. The CDR3 bases are TGTGCCAGCAGCTCAGGGAATTCACCCCTCCACTTT.

V usage is TRBV27 and J usage is TRBJ2-7, with 8 bases matching TRBD2. Trimming at V came to 3 bases and at J to 1 base, leaving 2 bases not matched to a gene. The CDR3 is 14 amino acids. Germline V gives CDR1 MNHEY, CDR2 SMNVEV (reference sequence). CDR3: CASSFTGGSYEQYF. CDR3 DNA: TGTGCCAGCAGTTTTACGGGGGGGTCCTACGAGCAGTACTTC.

This chain uses TRBV18 with TRBJ2-1; D possibly corresponds to TRBD2 (5 bases). Germline loops: CDR1 KGHSH, CDR2 LQKENI. Trimming cost V 2 bases and J 9 bases, with 11 bases left between them. This CDR3 is 13 amino acids long. The CDR3 reads CASSPEAGGEQFF. The CDR3 DNA reads TGTGCCAGCTCACCAGAGGCGGGCGGTGAGCAGTTCTTC.

J is TRBJ1-5 and V is TRBV29-1; D uncertain. CDR1 and CDR2 from the germline V gene are SQVTM and ANQGSEA. The V end lost 4 bases, the J end lost 5 bases, and 12 bases lay between the germline ends. This CDR3 contains 13 residues. CDR3 nucleotides: TGCAGCGTTGCCCGGGGTCTGGATCAGCCCCAGCATTTT. Translation gives CSVARGLDQPQHF. The complete variable domain, with remaining parts taken from reference TRBV29-1 and TRBJ1-5, reads SAVISQKPSRDICQRGTSLTIQCQVDSQVTMMFWYRQQPGQSLTLIATANQGSEATYESGFVIDKFPISRPNLTFSTLTVSNMSPEDSSIYLCSVARGLDQPQHFGDGTRLSIL.